This entry describes one T cell receptor beta chain. The data were taken from a study of control samples from healthy donors and cancer patients. This table comes from immunoSEQ multiplex PCR, and its TCRdb copy is limited to in-frame clones, with some not included. Altogether about 79,000 clones are present, 93% being singletons, with the ten largest covering over 0.95%. The sequenced sample consisted of PBMCs. The origin of this receptor is a woman between 40 and 50 years old with lung cancer.

This CDR3 is CASTSYSGFEQFF. Here the CDR3 DNA reads TGTGCCAGCACCTCTTATTCGGGCTTTGAGCAGTTCTTC. V gene TRBV28 combines with J gene TRBJ2-1, with D unresolved. Trimming stripped 7 bases from V and 9 bases from J, with 16 bases between. Germline CDR1 is MDHEN and CDR2 is SYDVKM. This CDR3 comprises 13 residues.